This T cell receptor beta chain was sequenced during a study of blood T cells in healthy people across ages. The use of a sample-barcoded 5' primer and a J-beta primer mix characterized a second PCR of roughly 6 to 11 cycles. TCRdb called the 5' RACE reads again in MiXCR, with one record for every CDR3 protein. Of some 1.5 million distinct CDR3 sequences in the sample, over 25% were seen once. The sequenced sample consisted of blood. The TCR originated in a woman aged 30 to 39 in good health.

The CDR3 coding sequence is TGTGCCACCAGCAGAGTCGGGAGGGGAGCAACTAATGAAAAACTGTTTTTT. This encodes CATSRVGRGATNEKLFF. The chain combines TRBV15 with TRBJ1-4, with a tentative D call TRBD1 (5 bases). Trimming left V 1 base short and J 0 bases short, with 12 bases between. The CDR3 contains 17 residues. Germline values: CDR1 LNHNV, CDR2 YYDKDF (reference sequence).